Listed here is a single T cell receptor beta chain. Its antigen is undetermined. The CDR3 covers 16 residues. The germline gives CDR1 KGHSH, CDR2 LQKENI. V was shortened by 3 bases and J by 6 bases, with 20 bases between the two germline ends. Autoimmune disease history or systemic immunosuppression meant exclusion. Produced via immunoSEQ multiplex PCR; TCRdb's table is partial and in-frame only. The table shows about 81,000 clones, with 88% occurring only once. The data belong to a study of OX40 agonist ivuxolimab in advanced cancers. Study-wide context: The group had a mean age of around 60 years, ranged from about 23 to 85, and was 80% to 85% male. A partial response was reached by three patients: one with hepatocellular carcinoma and two with cutaneous melanoma.

Study observations and caveats: The study observed clonal expansion of CD4+ and CD8+ blood T cells by week 6 at 0.1 to 3.0 mg/kg.

This sample comprised CD4+ or CD8+ T cells sorted from blood, obtained in a trial of the OX40 agonist ivuxolimab. V and J are TRBV18 and TRBJ1-2; D is possibly TRBD1 (5 bases). This TCR came from an adult with an advanced solid tumor such as melanoma, head and neck, liver or kidney cancer. The CDR3 bases are TGTGCCAGCTCACCCCTTCCGGGACGCCCCGGGAATGGCTACACCTTC. It yields the protein CASSPLPGRPGNGYTF.